This T cell receptor (beta chain) was sequenced in a study of shared clonotypes between healthy human individuals. The donors were all Caucasian adults (living in Nashville, Tennessee). Roughly 93 million PBMCs supplied genomic DNA for unsorted samples. Sequenced by immunoSEQ multiplex PCR; TCRdb stores in-frame clones only, minus some. The data contain hundreds of thousands of clones, 70% to 80% of them singletons. The CDR3 contains 15 residues. The V end lost 0 bases, the J end lost 5 bases, and 15 bases lay between the germline ends. CDR1 is SGDLS, CDR2 YYNGEE, per germline. This chain uses TRBV9 with TRBJ2-7; possibly TRBD1 for D (6 bases). This sequence originates from a woman between 40 and 55 years old in good health. Some clones in this sample may be carry-over from other donors' samples. Sequences were obtained from PBMCs. CDR3 sequence (DNA): TGTGCCAGCAGCGTAGCAGGGACATATACGGACGAGCAGTACTTC. It specifies CASSVAGTYTDEQYF. The entire variable domain, with the rest obtained from reference TRBV9 and TRBJ2-7, is as follows: DSGVTQTPKHLITATGQRVTLRCSPRSGDLSVYWYQQSLDQGLQFLIQYYNGEERAKGNILERFSAQQFPDLHSELNLSSLELGDSALYFCASSVAGTYTDEQYFGPGTRLTVT.